A single sample is the source of the 21 T cell receptor beta chains below, sequenced in a study of cytomegalovirus exposure and HLA in healthy donors. The PCR ran on 60 Vbeta and 13 Jbeta primers. Assay used: immunoSEQ multiplex PCR; TCRdb lists only in-frame clones, some missing. Among roughly 100,000 clones listed, about 75% were seen once. Sequencing used PBMCs. These receptor sequences come from a man in his fifties or sixties in good health and CMV-seropositive.

The chain uses TRBV6-5 and TRBJ1-2; 7 bases map to TRBD1. Germline V gene data show CDR1 as MNHEY and CDR2 as SVGAGI. The CDR3 is 13 residues long. V shed 7 bases, J shed 0 bases, and the junction held 2 bases outside the gene matches. Written as DNA, the CDR3 is TGTGCCAGCACCGGGACAGCTAACTATGGCTACACCTTC. Translated, it gives CASTGTANYGYTF.

The V gene is TRBV5-1, the J gene TRBJ2-1, with D tentatively TRBD2 (7 bases). V lost 4 bases to trimming and J lost 4 bases, with 15 bases between them. CDR1 and CDR2 (germline): SGHRS, YFSETQ. The CDR3 runs 15 residues. The CDR3 spells CASSQEGGSYNEQFF. CDR3 bases: TGCGCCAGCAGCCAGGAGGGGGGGAGTTACAATGAGCAGTTCTTC.

The V and J genes are TRBV19 and TRBJ1-1; 8 bases are shared with TRBD1. The CDR3 runs 15 residues. Losses at the gene ends were 4 bases for V and 1 base for J; bases not matched to a gene: 5. The germline V gene encodes CDR1 LNHDA and CDR2 SQIVND (reference sequence). CDR3 nucleotide sequence: TGTGCCAGTAGTAAGGGTACAGGGGGGAACACTGAAGCTTTCTTT. As protein: CASSKGTGGNTEAFF.

This clone was observed once. The CDR3, as DNA: TGTGCCAGCAGCCTTCAGGGGGTGTATGGCTACACCTTC. It yields the protein CASSLQGVYGYTF. The J gene is TRBJ1-2, the V gene TRBV27, with 7 bases lining up with TRBD1. J lost 5 bases, V lost 6 bases, and 6 bases had no gene match. The CDR3 runs 13 residues. Germline V gene lookup returns CDR1 MNHEY and CDR2 SMNVEV (reference sequence).

The rearrangement uses TRBV6-5 and TRBJ1-2; 7 bases map to TRBD1. Losses at the gene ends were 6 bases for V and 1 base for J; bases not matched to a gene: 8. Looked up from germline, CDR1 is MNHEY and CDR2 is SVGAGI. The CDR3 has 15 amino acids. The DNA of the CDR3 is TGTGCCAGCAGCCTCCTGACAGGGAGTAACTATGGCTACACCTTC. It translates to CASSLLTGSNYGYTF.

The rearrangement uses TRBV27 and TRBJ2-1, with TRBD2 matching 11 bases. V trimming: 6 bases; J trimming: 3 bases; junction bases outside the gene matches: 10. CDR3 length equals 17 residues. Per the germline V gene, CDR1 is MNHEY and CDR2 is SMNVEV (reference sequence). CDR3: CASRPILAGVHYNEQFF. DNA of the CDR3: TGTGCCAGCAGGCCTATACTAGCGGGGGTTCACTACAATGAGCAGTTCTTC.

This chain links TRBV19 with TRBJ1-5; TRBD1 matches 8 bases. CDR1 is LNHDA and CDR2 is SQIVND in the germline V gene (reference sequence). The CDR3 loop spans 14 amino acids. The J segment lost 6 bases and the V segment lost 2 bases, leaving 3 bases of the junction unmatched. CDR3 protein: CASSIQGASQPQHF. The DNA of the CDR3 is TGTGCCAGTAGTATACAGGGGGCGAGTCAGCCCCAGCATTTT. Full variable domain (remainder filled in from reference TRBV19 and TRBJ1-5): DGGITQSPKYLFRKEGQNVTLSCEQNLNHDAMYWYRQDPGQGLRLIYYSQIVNDFQKGDIAEGYSVSREKKESFPLTVTSAQKNPTAFYLCASSIQGASQPQHFGDGTRLSIL.

The V gene is TRBV7-9, the J gene TRBJ1-4, with 8 nucleotides matching TRBD1. V lost 6 bases, J lost 7 bases, and 4 bases stayed unmatched. Germline CDR1 is SEHNR and CDR2 is FQNEAQ (reference sequence). The CDR3 is 13 amino acids. The CDR3 DNA is TGTGCCAGCAGGTCCGACAGGGGTGAAAAACTGTTTTTT. Translated: CASRSDRGEKLFF.

The gene calls are TRBV5-4 and TRBJ2-7; possibly TRBD2 for D (5 bases). In germline, CDR1 is SGHNT, CDR2 YYREEE (reference sequence). CDR3 length: 14 amino acids. Trimming shortened V by 7 bases and J by 5 bases, and 19 bases separated the two germline ends. CDR3 nucleotides: TGTGCCAGCCGCCAGGAGGCCAGTAAGAACGAGCAGTACTTC. Protein: CASRQEASKNEQYF.

The chain joins TRBV27 to TRBJ1-2; 7 bases match TRBD1. Germline V gene lookup returns CDR1 MNHEY and CDR2 SMNVEV (reference sequence). V gave up 2 bases and J gave up 8 bases; unmatched junction bases: 5. This CDR3 comprises 13 residues. CDR3 in DNA: TGTGCCAGCAGTTTAGGACAGGAGAGAGGCTACACCTTC. As protein: CASSLGQERGYTF.

The genes are TRBV7-2 and TRBJ2-7, with 10 bases matching TRBD1. J was trimmed by 7 bases and V by 5 bases; bases with no gene match: 20. The germline gives CDR1 SGHTA, CDR2 FQGNSA. The CDR3 length is 18 residues. The CDR3 spells CASSPRTGGSITRLEQYF. CDR3 sequence (DNA): TGTGCCAGCAGCCCCCGGACAGGGGGATCCATTACGAGGTTAGAGCAGTACTTC.

The rearrangement joins TRBV11-3 to TRBJ2-1; 16 positions agree with TRBD2. The CDR3 runs 17 residues. After removal of 6 bases from V and 6 bases from J, the junction contained 8 bases not matched to a gene. Germline V lookup: CDR1 SGHNT, CDR2 YENEEA. The CDR3: CASSGTSGGVYSNEQFF. As DNA, the CDR3 is TGTGCCAGCAGTGGGACTAGCGGGGGGGTCTACAGCAATGAGCAGTTCTTC.

The chain has TRBV11-3 and TRBJ2-3, with D possibly matching TRBD1 (5 bases). The CDR3 is 16 amino acids. The germline V gene has CDR1 SGHNT and CDR2 YENEEA. V gave up 3 bases and J gave up 0 bases, with 13 bases separating them. The CDR3 DNA reads TGTGCCAGCAGCTTGGGGCCGTCTTCTAGCACAGATACGCAGTATTTT. Translation gives CASSLGPSSSTDTQYF.

This chain uses TRBV18 with TRBJ1-1; tentative D call: TRBD1 (6 bases). V was cut by 3 bases and J by 1 base, with 12 bases left in between. From germline, CDR1 is KGHSH and CDR2 LQKENI. The CDR3 totals 15 residues. CDR3 DNA sequence: TGTGCCAGCTCACCGCCCTTGACAGGGAACACTGAAGCTTTCTTT. Translating it yields CASSPPLTGNTEAFF.

The chain recombines TRBV28 with TRBJ1-2; 11 bases align to TRBD1. The V segment lost 6 bases and the J segment 8 bases; nucleotides outside the gene matches: 5. The CDR3 is 13 amino acids. Germline-derived CDR1 and CDR2 are MDHEN and SYDVKM. The CDR3 DNA reads as TGTGCCAGCAGCCGGGGACAGGGGGGGGGCTACACCTTC. Its translation is CASSRGQGGGYTF.

This clone was seen only once. J is TRBJ2-5 and V is TRBV10-2; 9 bases are shared with TRBD1. In germline, CDR1 is WSHSY, CDR2 SAAADI. The CDR3 covers 14 residues. Trimming took 4 bases from V and 5 from J; bases not matched to a gene: 5. The CDR3: CASSGGQGGETQYF. CDR3 nucleotides: TGCGCCAGCAGTGGGGGACAGGGTGGGGAGACCCAGTACTTC.

V usage is TRBV6-1 and J usage is TRBJ2-7; D remains unclear. The V gene's germline CDR1 is MNHNS and CDR2 SASEGT. V lost 0 bases and J lost 0, with 3 bases in between. This CDR3 is built from 13 residues. The CDR3 reads CASSEAYSYEQYF. The CDR3 DNA is TGTGCCAGCAGTGAAGCCTACTCCTACGAGCAGTACTTC.

This chain connects TRBV5-1 to TRBJ1-1; D is possibly TRBD1 (5 bases). Germline V CDR1 and CDR2: SGHRS, YFSETQ. V was cut by 4 bases and J by 1 base, with 17 bases left in between. The CDR3 consists of 16 residues. The CDR3 spells CASSQPYKGKNTEAFF. The CDR3 coding sequence is TGCGCCAGCAGCCAGCCCTACAAGGGGAAGAACACTGAAGCTTTCTTT.

The V and J genes are TRBV27 and TRBJ1-4, with TRBD1 identical over 10 bases. This CDR3 spans 18 amino acids. Germline-derived CDR1 and CDR2 are MNHEY and SMNVEV (reference sequence). J lost 8 bases, V lost 6 bases, and 18 bases had no gene match. CDR3 loop: CASSLYPPTGGFREKLFF. The DNA of the CDR3 is TGTGCCAGCAGCCTCTATCCCCCGACAGGGGGCTTTAGAGAAAAACTGTTTTTT.

This clone was found a few times. The rearrangement uses TRBV28 and TRBJ1-5; tentatively, D is TRBD1 (6 bases). The CDR3 has 15 amino acids. Germline V CDR1 and CDR2: MDHEN, SYDVKM. V was pared by 1 base and J by 7 bases, with 14 bases between. The CDR3 reads CASSLSLGGAQPQHF. In DNA, the CDR3 is TGTGCCAGCAGTTTATCCTTAGGGGGGGCCCAGCCCCAGCATTTT.

The J gene is TRBJ2-5, the V gene TRBV9, with 8 bases lining up with TRBD2. Gene TRBJ2-7 matches the end of the DNA better, so the J call may be wrong. There are 14 residues in the CDR3. Germline lookup yields CDR1 SGDLS and CDR2 YYNGEE. The chain's CDR3 is CASSHSGTRHEQYF. CDR3 nucleotides: TGTGCCAGCAGCCATAGCGGGACCCGTCACGAGCAGTACTTC.